The 26 T cell receptor beta chains given below trace back to one sample, sequenced in a study of blood T cell repertoires in COVID-19. The assay was immunoSEQ multiplex PCR, and TCRdb's table has in-frame clones only and misses some. The table has about 270,000 clones, approximately 91% seen once. The source material was PBMCs or T cells enriched from blood (not recorded which). The receptors stem from a woman aged 40 to 55 with acute COVID-19.

The rearrangement uses TRBV11-2 and TRBJ2-3, with TRBD2 identical over 7 bases. The CDR3 is made up of 19 amino acids. CDR1 is SGHAT and CDR2 is FQNNGV in the germline V gene. V lost 1 base to trimming and J lost 0 bases; unmatched junction nucleotides: 13. CDR3 sequence: CASSLVGRAGLGSTDTQYF. The CDR3 region has the DNA TGTGCCAGCAGCTTAGTCGGTAGAGCGGGGTTAGGGAGCACAGATACGCAGTATTTT. The full variable domain, in which reference TRBV11-2 and TRBJ2-3 provide the parts outside the CDR3, is EAGVAQSPRYKIIEKRQSVAFWCNPISGHATLYWYQQILGQGPKLLIQFQNNGVVDDSQLPKDRFSAERLKGVDSTLKIQPAKLEDSAVYLCASSLVGRAGLGSTDTQYFGPGTRLTVL.

J is TRBJ2-5 and V is TRBV6-5, with TRBD2 matching over 8 bases. The CDR3 has 13 amino acids. Germline V gene sequence: CDR1 MNHEY, CDR2 SVGAGI. V trimming: 10 bases; J trimming: 6 bases; junction bases outside the gene matches: 10. CDR3: CATHGGGGKTQYF. In DNA form, the CDR3 reads TGTGCCACCCACGGGGGGGGCGGAAAGACCCAGTACTTC.

The chain is built from TRBV6-1 and TRBJ2-5, with TRBD1 as a possible D gene (5 bases). The V gene's germline CDR1 is MNHNS and CDR2 SASEGT. V dropped 1 base and J dropped 4 bases, with 16 bases sitting between them. The CDR3 runs to 16 residues. As DNA, the CDR3 is TGTGCCAGCAGTGAAGGCTCTAGAAGGGGTAGAGAGACCCAGTACTTC. It encodes CASSEGSRRGRETQYF.

CDR3 loop: CAISEPGGPIYEQFF. DNA for the CDR3: TGTGCCATCAGTGAGCCGGGGGGGCCAATTTATGAGCAGTTCTTC. The chain recombines TRBV10-3 with TRBJ2-1, with TRBD2 identical over 8 bases. The J segment lost 8 bases and the V segment lost 2 bases, leaving 8 bases of the junction unmatched. The CDR3 has 15 residues. Germline V gene data show CDR1 as ENHRY and CDR2 as SYGVKD.

This clone was observed a few times. The chain combines TRBV2 with TRBJ2-2; 14 bases are shared with TRBD2. Germline CDR1 and CDR2: SNHLY and FYNNEI. The CDR3 is made up of 16 amino acids. Trimming at V came to 3 bases and at J to 7 bases, leaving 4 bases not matched to a gene. CDR3 protein: CASSELTSGRGGELFF. In DNA form, the CDR3 reads TGTGCCAGCAGTGAGCTGACTAGCGGGAGGGGCGGGGAGCTGTTTTTT.

This chain connects TRBV10-3 to TRBJ1-2, with a tentative D call TRBD1 (5 bases). CDR3 size: 15 residues. Germline V gene lookup returns CDR1 ENHRY and CDR2 SYGVKD. Trimming pared 5 bases from V and 6 bases from J, leaving 19 bases between. The CDR3 region is CAISSTDKQGHGYTF. CDR3 coding DNA: TGTGCCATCAGTTCGACAGACAAACAAGGCCATGGCTACACCTTC.

This chain links TRBV25-1 with TRBJ1-5, with TRBD1 matching 7 bases. The V gene end was trimmed by 6 bases and the J gene end by 3 bases; junction bases not matched to a gene: 5. The germline CDR1 and CDR2 sequences are MGHDK and SYGVNS. The CDR3 is 14 residues long. Here the CDR3 reads CASRSQGYNQPQHF. CDR3 nucleotide sequence: TGTGCCAGCAGATCACAGGGGTACAATCAGCCCCAGCATTTT.

The chain carries TRBV3-1 (or the pseudogene TRBV3-2) and TRBJ2-1; D is perhaps TRBD2 (7 bases). The CDR3 length is 15 residues. V lost 4 bases and J 8 bases, leaving 18 bases between the germline ends. Germline CDR1 LGHDT, CDR2 YNNKEL (reference sequence). The CDR3 reads CASSLRGPTNHEQFF. Written as DNA, the CDR3 is TGTGCCAGCAGCCTGCGGGGGCCCACTAACCATGAGCAGTTCTTC.

This clone was counted only a few times. The chain is built from TRBV20-1 and TRBJ2-5; D perhaps matches TRBD1 (6 bases). Germline CDR1 and CDR2: DFQATT and SNEGSKA (reference sequence). The CDR3 sequence is 11 residues long. Between the trimmed V and J ends, which lost 7 bases and 7 bases, there was a span of 13 bases. CDR3: CSVARGRTQYF. The DNA for the CDR3 is TGCAGTGTAGCGAGGGGGAGGACCCAGTACTTC.

V gene TRBV7-2 combines with J gene TRBJ1-6; possible D gene TRBD1, 6 bases. V lost 4 bases and J lost 6, with 16 bases in between. This CDR3 has 16 amino acids. Germline V gene data show CDR1 as SGHTA and CDR2 as FQGNSA. CDR3 DNA: TGTGCCAGCAGCTCCGGGTGGGGGCGTGTTAATTCACCCCTCCACTTT. This sequence encodes CASSSGWGRVNSPLHF.

The V call is TRBV4-3, the J call TRBJ1-4; TRBD1 agrees at 10 bases. Germline V gene lookup returns CDR1 LGHNA and CDR2 YSLEER. V shed 0 bases, J shed 13 bases, and the junction held 11 bases outside the gene matches. The CDR3 is made up of 16 amino acids. CDR3 DNA: TGCGCCAGCAGCCAAGAGGCCGGGACAGGGGTTTCTGGACTGTTTTTT. It yields the protein CASSQEAGTGVSGLFF.

The V call is TRBV28, the J call TRBJ1-5; the D is unclear. Germline CDR1 reads MDHEN; CDR2 reads SYDVKM. This CDR3 is built from 15 residues. The ends were cut back, 3 bases at V and 7 bases at J, with 16 bases in the middle. The CDR3 loop is CASSLARTSRQPQHF. DNA for the CDR3: TGTGCCAGCAGTTTGGCCAGGACTTCGAGGCAGCCCCAGCATTTT.

V is TRBV7-8 and J is TRBJ1-2, with D possibly TRBD1 on 5 matching bases. The length of the CDR3 is 15 residues. V lost 2 bases and J lost 4, with 14 bases in between. Germline values: CDR1 SGHVS, CDR2 FQNEAQ. The CDR3 DNA follows: TGTGCCAGCAGCTTAAACGCGGTGGGGGGCTATGGCTACACCTTC. Protein product: CASSLNAVGGYGYTF.

This clone turned up a few times. The chain uses TRBV6-5 and TRBJ2-2; 9 nucleotides line up with TRBD1. The CDR3 loop spans 13 amino acids. Unmatched junction bases numbered 4, after V lost 10 bases and J lost 4 bases. Germline loops: CDR1 MNHEY, CDR2 SVGAGI. The CDR3 DNA reads TGTGCCATCGGACAGGGGATCACCGGGGAGCTGTTTTTT. Translated, it gives CAIGQGITGELFF.

The V gene is TRBV3-1 (or the pseudogene TRBV3-2), the J gene TRBJ2-1, with D perhaps matching TRBD2 (5 bases). V was cut by 0 bases and J by 2 bases, with 11 bases left in between. Germline values: CDR1 LGHDT, CDR2 YNNKEL (reference sequence). The CDR3 spans 16 residues. The CDR3 sequence: CASSQEALAAYNEQFF. DNA of the CDR3: TGTGCCAGCAGCCAAGAAGCTCTAGCTGCCTACAATGAGCAGTTCTTC.

The V and J genes are TRBV19 and TRBJ2-1; the match to TRBD2 covers 12 bases. V trimming: 6 bases; J trimming: 8 bases; junction bases outside the gene matches: 11. Germline-derived CDR1 and CDR2 are LNHDA and SQIVND (reference sequence). The CDR3 is 16 residues long. The CDR3 coding sequence is TGTGCCAGTAGAGAGTTTGGACTAGCGGGACTCCATGAGCAGTTCTTC. This codes for CASREFGLAGLHEQFF. Combining the CDR3 with reference TRBV19 and TRBJ2-1 gives the whole variable domain DGGITQSPKYLFRKEGQNVTLSCEQNLNHDAMYWYRQDPGQGLRLIYYSQIVNDFQKGDIAEGYSVSREKKESFPLTVTSAQKNPTAFYLCASREFGLAGLHEQFFGPGTRLTVL.

The chain recombines TRBV28 with TRBJ2-3, with D maybe TRBD2 (6 bases). V gave up 6 bases and J gave up 1 base, with 11 bases separating them. This CDR3 spans 14 amino acids. Germline values: CDR1 MDHEN, CDR2 SYDVKM. The CDR3 sequence: CASSLPGGTDTQYF. CDR3 nucleotides: TGTGCCAGCAGCCTCCCGGGGGGCACAGATACGCAGTATTTT. Based on the CDR3 plus reference TRBV28 and TRBJ2-3, the full variable domain is DVKVTQSSRYLVKRTGEKVFLECVQDMDHENMFWYRQDPGLGLRLIYFSYDVKMKEKGDIPEGYSVSREKKERFSLILESASTNQTSMYLCASSLPGGTDTQYFGPGTRLTVL.

The CDR3 sequence: CASSDQGLKNSPLHF. In DNA form, the CDR3 reads TGTGCCAGCAGTGATCAGGGGCTGAAAAATTCACCCCTCCACTTT. This chain links TRBV2 with TRBJ1-6, with a possible D match to TRBD1 (6 bases). The CDR3 extends over 15 amino acids. Germline CDR1 and CDR2: SNHLY and FYNNEI. Between the trimmed V and J ends, which lost 3 bases and 7 bases, there was a span of 13 bases.

V usage is TRBV3-1 (or the pseudogene TRBV3-2) and J usage is TRBJ2-7, with 10 bases matching TRBD1. The CDR3 spans 15 residues. CDR1 is LGHDT, CDR2 YNNKEL, per germline (reference sequence). Trimming at V came to 3 bases and at J to 4 bases, leaving 6 bases not matched to a gene. In nucleotides, the CDR3 is TGTGCCAGCAGCCATGGACAGGGGGGGATATACGAGCAGTACTTC. As protein: CASSHGQGGIYEQYF.

The CDR3 loop reads CASSGDRDNSPLHF. In nucleotides, the CDR3 is TGTGCCAGTAGTGGGGACAGGGACAATTCACCCCTCCACTTT. This chain uses TRBV19 with TRBJ1-6; TRBD1 aligns across 9 bases. V was pared by 5 bases and J by 7 bases, with 3 bases of the junction left unmatched. CDR1 and CDR2 (germline): LNHDA, SQIVND (reference sequence). The CDR3 has 14 amino acids. Full variable domain (rest looked up from reference TRBV19 and TRBJ1-6): DGGITQSPKYLFRKEGQNVTLSCEQNLNHDAMYWYRQDPGQGLRLIYYSQIVNDFQKGDIAEGYSVSREKKESFPLTVTSAQKNPTAFYLCASSGDRDNSPLHFGNGTRLTVT.

V and J are TRBV5-1 and TRBJ2-1; TRBD2 matches 9 bases. V trimming: 3 bases; J trimming: 6 bases; junction bases outside the gene matches: 7. Germline assignment: CDR1 SGHRS and CDR2 YFSETQ. The CDR3 extends over 15 amino acids. CDR3 sequence reads: CASSSGGGGANEQFF. The CDR3 DNA sequence: TGCGCCAGCAGCTCTGGTGGCGGGGGGGCCAATGAGCAGTTCTTC. Complete variable domain (other parts from reference TRBV5-1 and TRBJ2-1): KAGVTQTPRYLIKTRGQQVTLSCSPISGHRSVSWYQQTPGQGLQFLFEYFSETQRNKGNFPGRFSGRQFSNSRSEMNVSTLELGDSALYLCASSSGGGGANEQFFGPGTRLTVL.

The rearrangement joins TRBV2 to TRBJ2-1; D not resolved. The germline V gene encodes CDR1 SNHLY and CDR2 FYNNEI. This CDR3 region has 15 residues. Trimming took 5 bases from V and 0 from J, leaving 11 bases between them. The chain's CDR3 is CASSPSDSSYNEQFF. The CDR3 bases are TGTGCCAGCAGTCCAAGCGATAGCTCCTACAATGAGCAGTTCTTC.

This chain connects TRBV6-1 to TRBJ1-5, with D unclear. This CDR3 is built from 15 residues. V gave up 1 base and J gave up 6 bases, with 13 bases separating them. Looked up from germline, CDR1 is MNHNS and CDR2 is SASEGT. CDR3 in DNA: TGTGCCAGCAGTGAAGGAGGACTAGGGCGTCAGCCCCAGCATTTT. It yields the protein CASSEGGLGRQPQHF.

V is TRBV27 and J is TRBJ1-2; TRBD1 might be the D (6 bases). Germline V gives CDR1 MNHEY, CDR2 SMNVEV (reference sequence). V dropped 0 bases and J dropped 4 bases, with 9 bases sitting between them. This CDR3 spans 14 amino acids. CDR3 region: CASSLSAQGYGYTF. The CDR3 nucleotides read TGTGCCAGCAGTTTATCGGCACAGGGCTATGGCTACACCTTC.

The chain recombines TRBV24-1 with TRBJ2-3, with a possible D match to TRBD2 (7 bases). CDR3 size: 17 residues. V was shortened by 0 bases and J by 6 bases, with 18 bases between the two germline ends. The V gene's germline CDR1 is KGHDR and CDR2 SFDVKD. CDR3: CATSDLGSEAGADTQYF. DNA of the CDR3: TGTGCCACCAGTGATTTGGGGTCCGAGGCGGGGGCTGATACGCAGTATTTT.

The chain employs TRBV18 and TRBJ2-1; D is uncertain. The CDR3 has 15 residues. Germline V gene data show CDR1 as KGHSH and CDR2 as LQKENI. V was trimmed by 2 bases and J by 7 bases, leaving 15 bases between them. CDR3 sequence reads: CASSPARPGRNEQFF. For the CDR3, the DNA is TGTGCCAGCTCACCAGCGCGCCCGGGTAGGAATGAGCAGTTCTTC.